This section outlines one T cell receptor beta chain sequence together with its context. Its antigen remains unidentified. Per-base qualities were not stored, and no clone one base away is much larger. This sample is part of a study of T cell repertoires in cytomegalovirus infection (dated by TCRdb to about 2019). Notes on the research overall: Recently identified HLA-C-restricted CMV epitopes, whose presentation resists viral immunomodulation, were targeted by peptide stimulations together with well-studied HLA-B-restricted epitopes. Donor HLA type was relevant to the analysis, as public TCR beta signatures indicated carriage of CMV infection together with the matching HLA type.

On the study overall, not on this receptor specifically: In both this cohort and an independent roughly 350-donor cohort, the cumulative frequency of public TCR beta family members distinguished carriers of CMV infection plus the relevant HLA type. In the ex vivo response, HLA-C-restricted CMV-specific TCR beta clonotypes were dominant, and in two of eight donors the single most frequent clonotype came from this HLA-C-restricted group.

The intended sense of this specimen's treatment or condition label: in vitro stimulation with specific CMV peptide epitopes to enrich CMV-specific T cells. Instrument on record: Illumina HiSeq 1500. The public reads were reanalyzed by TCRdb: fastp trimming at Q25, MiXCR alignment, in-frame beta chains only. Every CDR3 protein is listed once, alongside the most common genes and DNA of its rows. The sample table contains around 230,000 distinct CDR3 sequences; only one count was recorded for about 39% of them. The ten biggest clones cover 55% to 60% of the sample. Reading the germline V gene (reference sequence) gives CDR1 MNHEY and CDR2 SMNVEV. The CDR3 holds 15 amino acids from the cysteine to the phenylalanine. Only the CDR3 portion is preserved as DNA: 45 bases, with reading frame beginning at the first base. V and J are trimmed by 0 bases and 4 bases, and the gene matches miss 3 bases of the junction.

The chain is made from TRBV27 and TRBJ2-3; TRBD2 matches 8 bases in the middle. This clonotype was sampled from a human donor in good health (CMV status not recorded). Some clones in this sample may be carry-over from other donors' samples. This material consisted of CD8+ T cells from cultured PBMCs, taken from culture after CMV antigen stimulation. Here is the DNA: TGTGCCAGCAGTTTATCGGGGCGGGGGGCAGATACGCAGTATTTT. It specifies CASSLSGRGADTQYF.